These T cell receptor beta chains were read from a single sample in a study of cytomegalovirus exposure and HLA in healthy donors. The method was immunoSEQ multiplex PCR; TCRdb's version includes in-frame clones alone and lacks a portion of them. Of under 200,000 clones listed, roughly 80% are singletons. Sequenced: PBMCs. These receptors all come from a male donor in good health and CMV-seronegative. Both conserved end residues are part of each CDR3. D genes are given only for firm matches. Not every row has a clone size; where given, it reads once, few, many or a size class.

size	V	J	D	CDR3	DNA
-	TRBV10-3	TRBJ2-1	-	CATGQSYNEQFF	TGTGCCACGGGACAATCCTACAATGAGCAGTTCTTC
-	TRBV4-1	TRBJ1-4	-	CASSQELNEKLFF	TGCGCCAGCAGCCAAGAACTTAATGAAAAACTGTTTTTT
-	TRBV6-5	TRBJ2-3	TRBD2	CATGGATDTQYF	TGTGCCACCGGGGGGGCCACAGATACGCAGTATTTT
-	TRBV7-6	TRBJ2-2	TRBD1	CASSGYRGLYTGELFF	TGTGCCAGCAGCGGTTACAGGGGGCTGTACACCGGGGAGCTGTTTTTT
-	TRBV10-3	TRBJ2-3	TRBD1	CAIKGDRVKPRSSDTQYF	TGTGCCATCAAAGGGGACAGGGTGAAGCCTAGGAGCTCAGATACGCAGTATTTT
-	TRBV7-9	TRBJ1-4	-	CASSFSKTWQTNEKLFF	TGTGCCAGCAGCTTCTCAAAGACATGGCAAACTAATGAAAAACTGTTTTTT
-	TRBV11-2	TRBJ2-2	TRBD1	CASSLNVAGGARGAGELFF	TGTGCCAGCAGCTTAAATGTGGCAGGGGGCGCAAGGGGGGCCGGGGAGCTGTTTTTT
-	TRBV5-1	TRBJ2-4	-	CASSFRQGGNIQYF	TGCGCCAGCAGCTTTAGGCAGGGTGGGAACATTCAGTACTTC
-	TRBV29-1	TRBJ1-2	-	CSVPDINYGYTF	TGCAGCGTTCCGGACATTAACTATGGCTACACCTTC
once	TRBV2	TRBJ1-3	-	CASSEDRPHSGNTIYF	TGTGCCAGCAGTGAAGACAGGCCTCACTCTGGAAACACCATATATTTT
-	TRBV5-8	TRBJ1-3	TRBD1	CASRSRGHSGNTIYF	TGTGCCAGCAGATCCAGGGGGCACTCTGGAAACACCATATATTTT
-	TRBV9	TRBJ2-3	TRBD2	CASRDLAGGTDTQYF	TGTGCCAGCAGAGACCTAGCGGGGGGAACAGATACGCAGTATTTT
-	TRBV7-9	TRBJ1-1	TRBD1	CASSYRQGNTEAFF	TGTGCCAGCAGTTATAGACAGGGGAACACTGAAGCTTTCTTT
-	TRBV7-9	TRBJ2-1	TRBD2	CASSSFGLAGGIYNEQFF	TGTGCCAGCAGCTCTTTTGGACTAGCGGGGGGTATATACAATGAGCAGTTCTTC
-	TRBV5-1	TRBJ2-7	-	CASSDSSYEQYF	TGCGCCAGCAGCGATAGCTCCTACGAGCAGTACTTC
-	TRBV6-4	TRBJ2-3	TRBD2	CASSIAGSITDTQYF	TGTGCCAGCAGTATAGCGGGGTCGATCACAGATACGCAGTATTTT
-	TRBV5-4	TRBJ2-1	TRBD2	CASSDLGTSNNEQFF	TGTGCCAGCTCCGATCTCGGGACTAGCAACAATGAGCAGTTCTTC
-	TRBV6-1	TRBJ1-4	-	CASSEDGGLMRKLFF	TGTGCCAGCAGTGAAGATGGCGGATTAATGAGAAAACTGTTTTTT
few	TRBV7-2	TRBJ1-4	TRBD1	CASSSDRGSEKLFF	TGTGCCAGCAGCTCTGACAGGGGGTCCGAAAAACTGTTTTTT
-	TRBV19	TRBJ1-1	-	CASSMEYRDIRNTEAFF	TGTGCCAGTAGTATGGAATACAGGGATATTAGGAACACTGAAGCTTTCTTT
-	TRBV5-4	TRBJ2-3	TRBD2	CASSPGTSGSTDTQYF	TGTGCCAGCAGCCCCGGGACTAGCGGAAGCACAGATACGCAGTATTTT
-	TRBV5-4	TRBJ2-3	-	CAGGIAGTDTQYF	TGTGCCGGAGGGATTGCTGGCACAGATACGCAGTATTTT
-	TRBV4-3	TRBJ2-5	TRBD2	CASSQRPGGPAKETQYF	TGCGCCAGCAGCCAAAGGCCGGGGGGGCCGGCGAAAGAGACCCAGTACTTC
-	TRBV5-1	TRBJ2-1	TRBD1	CASSLPGQGNEQFF	TGCGCCAGCAGCTTGCCGGGACAGGGTAATGAGCAGTTCTTC
-	TRBV10-3	TRBJ2-1	TRBD2	CAISRTSGNYNEQFF	TGTGCCATCAGCCGGACTAGCGGAAACTACAATGAGCAGTTCTTC
-	TRBV6-5	TRBJ1-4	-	CASSSREEKLFF	TGTGCCAGCAGTTCCAGGGAAGAAAAACTGTTTTTT
-	TRBV14	TRBJ2-7	-	CASTGAEAPYEQYF	TGTGCCAGCACAGGGGCCGAGGCTCCGTACGAGCAGTACTTC
few	TRBV5-4	TRBJ2-4	-	CASSRGGGIKNIQYF	TGTGCCAGCAGCCGGGGAGGGGGAATCAAAAACATTCAGTACTTC
-	TRBV5-1	TRBJ1-1	-	CASSAGGGNTEAFF	TGCGCCAGCAGCGCCGGGGGGGGGAACACTGAAGCTTTCTTT
-	TRBV5-1	TRBJ2-2	-	CASSPRNRATGELFF	TGCGCCAGCAGCCCAAGAAACAGGGCCACCGGGGAGCTGTTTTTT
-	TRBV4-2	TRBJ2-3	TRBD2	CASSQRGGQPDTQYF	TGTGCCAGCAGCCAACGCGGGGGGCAGCCAGATACGCAGTATTTT